The 24 T cell receptor beta chains reported below all come from one sample, sequenced in a study of blood T cell repertoires in COVID-19. Sequencing used immunoSEQ multiplex PCR; TCRdb keeps in-frame clones, though not all of them. Of approximately 210,000 clones listed, under 85% were seen once; the top ten hold about 8.3%. The sequencing input was peripheral blood. These receptors all come from a woman older than 75 with COVID-19, enrolled during active disease.

The rearrangement uses TRBV19 and TRBJ2-7, with 12 bases matching TRBD2. The ends lost 5 bases at V and 4 bases at J; junction bases unmatched: 6. The CDR3 spans 15 residues. CDR1 and CDR2 (germline): LNHDA, SQIVND (reference sequence). The CDR3 DNA sequence: TGTGCCAGTAGTTTCGGGACTAGCGGGTTTTACGAGCAGTACTTC. Its translation: CASSFGTSGFYEQYF.

V and J are TRBV25-1 and TRBJ1-2; D remains ambiguous. V shed 3 bases and J shed 0 bases, with 5 bases lying between them. CDR3 size: 13 residues. Germline CDR1 and CDR2: MGHDK and SYGVNS. Written as DNA, the CDR3 is TGTGCCAGCAGTGACTTCTCTAACTATGGCTACACCTTC. Its protein product is CASSDFSNYGYTF.

The rearrangement uses TRBV4-1 and TRBJ2-5; 8 bases match TRBD2. With V trimmed by 1 base and J by 5 bases, 12 bases remained unmatched. Germline assignment: CDR1 MGHRA and CDR2 YSYEKL. The CDR3 loop spans 17 amino acids. CDR3 sequence: CASSQGAGEPRSETQYF. The DNA of the CDR3 is TGCGCCAGCAGCCAAGGAGCGGGAGAACCCCGATCGGAGACCCAGTACTTC.

The chain combines TRBV6-5 with TRBJ1-2, with TRBD1 matching 7 bases. The CDR3 is 16 residues long. The trim removed 0 bases at V and 4 bases at J, leaving 8 bases unmatched. CDR1 MNHEY and CDR2 SVGAGI come from the germline V gene. CDR3 bases: TGTGCCAGCAGTTACTCGGGGGCAGGGGGACGCTATGGCTACACCTTC. Translated, it gives CASSYSGAGGRYGYTF.

The CDR3, as DNA: TGTGCCAGCTCCCAGGGGACGGGAGAAAAACTGTTTTTT. It is translated as CASSQGTGEKLFF. This sequence joins TRBV18 and TRBJ1-4, with a tentative D call TRBD1 (6 bases). This CDR3 region has 13 residues. The V gene lost 6 bases and the J gene lost 8 bases, with 13 bases spanning the gap. Germline V gene data show CDR1 as KGHSH and CDR2 as LQKENI.

The chain joins TRBV11-2 to TRBJ1-6, with D perhaps matching TRBD1 (6 bases). The V end lost 0 bases, the J end lost 17 bases, and 20 bases lay between the germline ends. CDR1 SGHAT and CDR2 FQNNGV come from the germline V gene. The CDR3 is 15 amino acids. The DNA for the CDR3 is TGTGCCAGCAGCTTAGAGGTTCGGGACATCGGTTTATTCCACTTT. Translation: CASSLEVRDIGLFHF.

The CDR3 is CSVRLAGYEQYF. The DNA for the CDR3 is TGCAGCGTACGACTAGCGGGTTACGAGCAGTACTTC. V usage is TRBV29-1 and J usage is TRBJ2-7; 10 bases map to TRBD2. V was pared by 6 bases and J by 4 bases, with 3 bases of the junction left unmatched. Germline V lookup: CDR1 SQVTM, CDR2 ANQGSEA. This CDR3 comprises 12 residues.

The chain joins TRBV7-3 to TRBJ2-7; perhaps TRBD2 as D (5 bases). Germline values: CDR1 SGHTA, CDR2 FQGTGA. The CDR3 has 15 residues. V lost 2 bases, J lost 11 bases, and 22 bases lay in between. CDR3 nucleotides: TGTGCCAGCAGCTTAGCTCCAAGCGGAGTGACGAGCAAGTACTTC. It yields the protein CASSLAPSGVTSKYF. Supplemented by reference TRBV7-3 and TRBJ2-7, the full variable domain reads GAGVSQTPSNKVTEKGKYVELRCDPISGHTALYWYRQSLGQGPEFLIYFQGTGAADDSGLPNDRFFAVRPEGSVSTLKIQRTERGDSAVYLCASSLAPSGVTSKYFGPGTRLTVT.

The rearrangement joins TRBV3-1 (or the pseudogene TRBV3-2) to TRBJ1-5, with 9 nucleotides matching TRBD1. Trimming removed 0 bases from V and 1 base from J; junction bases left unmatched: 10. Germline loops: CDR1 LGHDT, CDR2 YNNKEL (reference sequence). CDR3 length: 19 amino acids. The CDR3 spells CASSQDLTGGRGSNQPQHF. The CDR3 coding sequence is TGTGCCAGCAGCCAAGATCTTACAGGGGGCAGGGGGAGCAATCAGCCCCAGCATTTT.

The J gene is TRBJ2-4, the V gene TRBV3-1 (or the pseudogene TRBV3-2), with D possibly being TRBD1 (5 bases). Germline-derived CDR1 and CDR2 are LGHDT and YNNKEL (reference sequence). Trimming left V 4 bases short and J 2 bases short, with 12 bases between. CDR3 length: 15 residues. The CDR3 is CASSLLGATKNIQYF. Written as DNA, the CDR3 is TGTGCCAGCAGCCTCCTTGGGGCAACCAAAAACATTCAGTACTTC.

The rearrangement uses TRBV11-3 and TRBJ2-2; D unclear. This CDR3 comprises 14 residues. The V gene's germline CDR1 is SGHNT and CDR2 YENEEA. V lost 4 bases and J lost 4, with 10 bases in between. The DNA for the CDR3 is TGTGCCAGCAGCTACGTGCCGGGCACCGGGGAGCTGTTTTTT. It is translated as CASSYVPGTGELFF. The full variable domain, its missing parts supplied by reference TRBV11-3 and TRBJ2-2, is EAGVVQSPRYKIIEKKQPVAFWCNPISGHNTLYWYLQNLGQGPELLIRYENEEAVDDSQLPKDRFSAERLKGVDSTLKIQPAELGDSAVYLCASSYVPGTGELFFGEGSRLTVL.

The chain has TRBV11-2 and TRBJ2-1; 10 positions match TRBD2. The CDR3 is 15 amino acids. The germline V gene encodes CDR1 SGHAT and CDR2 FQNNGV. Losses at the gene ends were 5 bases for V and 7 bases for J; bases not matched to a gene: 8. The CDR3 nucleotides are TGTGCCAGCAGCGCTCTAGCGGGAGAGTTGAATGAGCAGTTCTTC. As protein: CASSALAGELNEQFF.

The chain joins TRBV15 to TRBJ1-2; possible D gene TRBD1, 5 bases. V lost 8 bases and J lost 6, with 16 bases in between. Germline CDR1 is LNHNV and CDR2 is YYDKDF (reference sequence). The CDR3 runs to 13 residues. In DNA form, the CDR3 reads TGTGCCACCTCCCAGGGTTGGGGGGATGGCTACACCTTC. Translation gives CATSQGWGDGYTF.

This rearrangement joins TRBV3-1 (or the pseudogene TRBV3-2) to TRBJ1-1, with D possibly being TRBD1 (5 bases). This CDR3 is 13 amino acids long. Germline CDR1 LGHDT, CDR2 YNNKEL (reference sequence). V lost 6 bases and J 5 bases, leaving 13 bases between the germline ends. CDR3 nucleotide sequence: TGTGCCAGCAGTTTCAGGGTACGGACTGAAGCTTTCTTT. This encodes CASSFRVRTEAFF.

Only a few counts were recorded for this clone. V is TRBV6-5 and J is TRBJ1-1; 8 bases map to TRBD1. Germline lookup yields CDR1 MNHEY and CDR2 SVGAGI. This CDR3 has 13 residues. V trimming: 8 bases; J trimming: 3 bases; junction bases outside the gene matches: 5. CDR3: CASHRQGYTEAFF. The CDR3 nucleotides read TGTGCCAGCCACAGACAGGGGTACACTGAAGCTTTCTTT.

Written as DNA, the CDR3 is TGTGCCAGCAGTTTATCCTGGGACAGCTCCTACGAGCAGTACTTC. Translated, it gives CASSLSWDSSYEQYF. The V call is TRBV27, the J call TRBJ2-7, with 7 bases identical to TRBD1. The CDR3 extends over 15 amino acids. Germline V gene sequence: CDR1 MNHEY, CDR2 SMNVEV (reference sequence). Germline trimming cut 0 bases from V and 0 bases from J; bases unmatched to any gene: 2.

This clone occurred a few times. The V gene is TRBV4-1, the J gene TRBJ2-3; D not certain. Trimming cost V 0 bases and J 2 bases, with 6 bases left between them. This CDR3 spans 14 amino acids. Germline V gene data show CDR1 as MGHRA and CDR2 as YSYEKL. CDR3 in amino acids: CASSQDSHTDTQYF. DNA of the CDR3: TGCGCCAGCAGCCAAGATAGCCACACAGATACGCAGTATTTT.

V gene TRBV11-3 combines with J gene TRBJ1-1; D might be TRBD1 (6 bases). CDR3 size: 15 residues. Looked up from germline, CDR1 is SGHNT and CDR2 is YENEEA. Trimming shortened V by 1 base and J by 2 bases, and 11 bases separated the two germline ends. Written as DNA, the CDR3 is TGTGCCAGCAGCTTAGCGGGGACATCCAACACTGAAGCTTTCTTT. It codes for CASSLAGTSNTEAFF.

The chain carries TRBV18 and TRBJ1-2, with a possible D match to TRBD1 (6 bases). V was clipped by 3 bases and J by 8 bases, with 13 bases between them. Germline lookup yields CDR1 KGHSH and CDR2 LQKENI. This CDR3 has 13 amino acids. In DNA, the CDR3 is TGTGCCAGCTCACCCTGGACAGAAGAAGGCTACACCTTC. Translating it yields CASSPWTEEGYTF.

The chain links TRBV2 to TRBJ1-3, with D possibly being TRBD1 (5 bases). Between the trimmed V and J ends, which lost 3 bases and 0 bases, there was a span of 12 bases. CDR1 SNHLY and CDR2 FYNNEI come from the germline V gene. The CDR3 is 16 amino acids. This CDR3 is CASSEEGPVSGNTIYF. The CDR3 DNA reads as TGTGCCAGCAGTGAGGAGGGGCCTGTCTCTGGAAACACCATATATTTT.

This chain joins TRBV3-1 (or the pseudogene TRBV3-2) and TRBJ2-2, with a possible D match to TRBD1 (5 bases). Trimming took 7 bases from V and 3 from J, leaving 18 bases between them. Germline CDR1 reads LGHDT; CDR2 reads YNNKEL (reference sequence). The CDR3 consists of 16 residues. The chain's CDR3 is CASTDSALGDTGELFF. Here the CDR3 DNA reads TGTGCCAGCACCGACAGTGCCCTTGGGGACACCGGGGAGCTGTTTTTT.

The CDR3 DNA reads TGTGCCAGTAATAGTGAAGCCTACAATGAGCAGTTCTTC. Translated, it gives CASNSEAYNEQFF. The chain couples TRBV19 to TRBJ2-1; D gene unclear. The germline gives CDR1 LNHDA, CDR2 SQIVND (reference sequence). This CDR3 is 13 amino acids long. V dropped 7 bases and J dropped 2 bases, with 9 bases sitting between them. Drawing the rest from reference TRBV19 and TRBJ2-1, the complete variable domain is DGGITQSPKYLFRKEGQNVTLSCEQNLNHDAMYWYRQDPGQGLRLIYYSQIVNDFQKGDIAEGYSVSREKKESFPLTVTSAQKNPTAFYLCASNSEAYNEQFFGPGTRLTVL.

This chain links TRBV2 with TRBJ2-7, with 9 bases fitting TRBD1. V dropped 5 bases and J dropped 5; count of bases not matched to a gene: 16. Germline CDR1 reads SNHLY; CDR2 reads FYNNEI. This CDR3 region has 17 residues. The CDR3 nucleotides are TGTGCCAGCAGTACACTTGGACTGACAGGGGGGTTCGACGAGCAGTACTTC. Protein: CASSTLGLTGGFDEQYF.

The chain uses TRBV7-6 and TRBJ2-1, with 14 bases lining up with TRBD2. CDR3 size: 16 residues. The V gene's germline CDR1 is SGHVS and CDR2 FNYEAQ. V gave up 0 bases and J gave up 9 bases; unmatched junction bases: 4. As DNA, the CDR3 is TGTGCCAGCAGCTTAGCCGGGACTAGCGGGGGCACTGAGCAGTTCTTC. Translated: CASSLAGTSGGTEQFF.